Listed below are T cell receptor beta chains from one sample, sequenced in a study of shared clonotypes between healthy human individuals. The assay was immunoSEQ multiplex PCR, and TCRdb's table has in-frame clones only and misses some. The sample holds about 470,000 clones, more than 75% seen once. Sequencing used PBMCs. The receptors here all came from a woman aged 40 to 50 in good health. Some clones in this sample may be carry-over from other donors' samples. CDR3s include the opening cysteine and the closing phenylalanine or tryptophan. D genes are given only for firm matches. A row's size may be missing; if present it is once, few, many or a size class.

V gene	J gene	D gene	clone size	CDR3 protein	CDR3 DNA
TRBV19	TRBJ1-5	TRBD1	many	CASSADRVQPQHF	TGTGCCAGTAGTGCCGACAGGGTGCAGCCCCAGCATTTT
TRBV14	TRBJ2-7	NA	NA	CASSQGPGNEQYF	TGTGCCAGCAGCCAAGGTCCAGGAAACGAGCAGTACTTC
TRBV7-2	TRBJ1-1	NA	NA	CASSLVPGGTEAFF	TGTGCCAGCAGCTTAGTCCCCGGTGGCACTGAAGCTTTCTTT
TRBV5-6	TRBJ2-2	NA	NA	CASRGTRNTGELFF	TGTGCCAGCAGGGGGACGCGGAACACCGGGGAGCTGTTTTTT
TRBV7-3	TRBJ2-2	TRBD1	NA	CASSPRDRGRTGELFF	TGTGCCAGCAGCCCCCGGGACAGGGGGCGCACCGGGGAGCTGTTTTTT
TRBV19	TRBJ2-5	TRBD1	NA	CASSWGQHQETQYF	TGTGCCAGTAGCTGGGGACAGCACCAAGAGACCCAGTACTTC
TRBV7-2	TRBJ2-7	NA	NA	CASSFYVDTYEQYF	TGTGCCAGCAGCTTCTATGTCGATACCTACGAGCAGTACTTC
TRBV28	TRBJ2-7	NA	NA	CASSEVGGRGAYEQYF	TGTGCCAGCAGTGAGGTGGGGGGCAGGGGGGCCTACGAGCAGTACTTC
TRBV7-9	TRBJ1-3	TRBD1	once	CASEDREYLPGNTIYF	TGTGCCAGCGAGGACAGGGAGTATCTTCCTGGAAACACCATATATTTT
TRBV13	TRBJ2-1	NA	NA	CASSSPGRYNEQFF	TGTGCCAGCAGCTCGCCCGGACGCTACAATGAGCAGTTCTTC
TRBV7-2	TRBJ2-3	TRBD2	NA	CASSTNSGRAGDTQYF	TGTGCCAGCAGCACAAATAGCGGGAGGGCGGGAGATACGCAGTATTTT
TRBV7-6	TRBJ2-1	NA	NA	CASSPFRDEQFF	TGTGCCAGCAGCCCATTTAGGGATGAGCAGTTCTTC
TRBV10-1	TRBJ2-7	NA	NA	CASSESSRGYEQYF	TGCGCCAGCAGTGAGTCGTCCAGGGGCTACGAGCAGTACTTC
TRBV9	TRBJ2-1	TRBD2	once	CASSAGTSGRNEQFF	TGTGCCAGCAGCGCCGGGACTAGCGGGAGAAATGAGCAGTTCTTC
TRBV7-2	TRBJ2-7	TRBD2	NA	CASRGGGSDYEQYF	TGTGCCAGCAGGGGGGGAGGGAGCGACTACGAGCAGTACTTC
TRBV18	TRBJ2-1	TRBD2	NA	CASSPQPTSGRATYNEQFF	TGTGCCAGCTCACCACAGCCGACTAGCGGGAGGGCCACGTACAATGAGCAGTTCTTC
TRBV19	TRBJ1-1	NA	NA	CASRPARNTEAFF	TGTGCCAGTAGGCCGGCCCGGAACACTGAAGCTTTCTTT
TRBV7-9	TRBJ2-2	NA	NA	CASTHTPGELFF	TGTGCCAGCACCCATACCCCCGGGGAGCTGTTTTTT
TRBV28	TRBJ2-7	NA	NA	CASSFVSEQYF	TGTGCCAGCAGTTTTGTAAGCGAGCAGTACTTC
TRBV18	TRBJ2-3	TRBD1	NA	CASSPGQGTTQYF	TGTGCCAGCTCACCGGGACAGGGAACTACGCAGTATTTT
TRBV11-2	TRBJ2-3	TRBD2	NA	CASSYMISGITDTQYF	TGTGCCAGCAGCTATATGATTAGCGGGATTACAGATACGCAGTATTTT
TRBV29-1	TRBJ2-3	TRBD2	NA	CSVAGTSGRAGTDTQYF	TGCAGCGTTGCCGGGACTAGCGGGAGGGCCGGAACAGATACGCAGTATTTT
TRBV5-5	TRBJ1-4	TRBD1	NA	CASSSGTGENEKLFF	TGTGCCAGCAGCTCTGGGACAGGCGAGAATGAAAAACTGTTTTTT
TRBV4-3	TRBJ2-1	NA	NA	CASSHLPQGSYNEQFF	TGCGCCAGCAGCCACCTCCCACAGGGTTCCTACAATGAGCAGTTCTTC
TRBV19	TRBJ2-7	TRBD1	NA	CASSPGQGVFYEQYF	TGTGCCAGTAGCCCCGGACAGGGGGTTTTCTACGAGCAGTACTTC
TRBV4-3	TRBJ1-4	TRBD1	NA	CASSQGSGTGDEKLFF	TGCGCCAGCAGCCAAGGTTCCGGGACAGGTGATGAAAAACTGTTTTTT
TRBV9	TRBJ2-5	TRBD1	few	CASSLTGGQETQYF	TGTGCCAGCAGCCTAACAGGGGGCCAAGAGACCCAGTACTTC
TRBV28	TRBJ1-1	NA	few	CATAAMTTEAFF	TGTGCCACTGCAGCCATGACCACTGAAGCTTTCTTT
TRBV27	TRBJ1-1	NA	NA	CATKEYEGNTEAFF	TGTGCCACCAAAGAGTATGAGGGGAACACTGAAGCTTTCTTT
TRBV4-2	TRBJ2-7	NA	many	CASSQLLVLFRNEQYF	TGTGCCAGCAGCCAATTGCTAGTTCTATTTAGGAACGAGCAGTACTTC
TRBV20-1	TRBJ1-1	NA	NA	CSATRFPEAFF	TGCAGTGCAACAAGGTTCCCCGAAGCTTTCTTT
TRBV7-9	TRBJ2-5	NA	NA	CASSPRDPVETQYF	TGTGCCAGCAGCCCCCGGGACCCGGTGGAGACCCAGTACTTC
TRBV28	TRBJ2-7	TRBD1	NA	CASSLLPGQDPEQYF	TGTGCCAGCAGTTTACTACCGGGACAGGACCCCGAGCAGTACTTC
TRBV28	TRBJ2-5	NA	NA	CASSPILDSKETQYF	TGTGCCAGCAGTCCAATCCTTGACAGCAAAGAGACCCAGTACTTC
TRBV5-5	TRBJ1-4	TRBD1	NA	CASSLQGINEKLFF	TGTGCCAGCAGCTTACAGGGGATTAATGAAAAACTGTTTTTT
TRBV28	TRBJ1-2	TRBD1	NA	CASAPFGQGPLNYGYTF	TGTGCCAGCGCCCCCTTCGGACAGGGCCCTCTCAACTATGGCTACACCTTC
TRBV12-5	TRBJ1-3	NA	NA	CASGLVADRISGNTIYF	TGTGCTAGTGGTTTGGTCGCCGACAGGATCTCTGGAAACACCATATATTTT
TRBV7-3	TRBJ2-1	TRBD2	NA	CASSYSGSYNEQFF	TGTGCCAGCAGCTATAGCGGGAGTTACAATGAGCAGTTCTTC
TRBV6-1	TRBJ1-1	NA	once	CASSEGPGIEAFF	TGTGCCAGCAGTGAAGGGCCAGGGATTGAAGCTTTCTTT
TRBV4-2	TRBJ2-2	NA	NA	CASSQLLTGTEVTGELFF	TGTGCCAGCAGCCAACTACTAACCGGGACGGAGGTCACCGGGGAGCTGTTTTTT
TRBV7-9	TRBJ2-1	NA	NA	CASSPGRRRASPNEQFF	TGTGCCAGCAGCCCCGGCCGCAGGAGGGCCTCCCCCAATGAGCAGTTCTTC
TRBV28	TRBJ2-1	NA	once	CASSLIPWSSEQFF	TGTGCCAGCAGTTTAATCCCTTGGTCTAGCGAGCAGTTCTTC
TRBV4-1	TRBJ1-1	NA	NA	CASSQVQGTRTEAFF	TGCGCCAGCAGCCAGGTACAGGGAACTAGGACTGAAGCTTTCTTT
TRBV28	TRBJ2-5	NA	NA	CASSYQTQETQYF	TGTGCCAGCAGTTACCAAACCCAAGAGACCCAGTACTTC
TRBV28	TRBJ1-2	NA	NA	CASSLYMDRPSGYTF	TGTGCCAGCAGTTTATACATGGACCGACCGTCTGGCTACACCTTC
TRBV19	TRBJ2-1	TRBD2	NA	CASSGTSGYNEQFF	TGTGCCAGTAGCGGGACTAGCGGCTACAATGAGCAGTTCTTC
TRBV6-1	TRBJ2-6	NA	NA	CASSEGGAGRNNVLTF	TGTGCCAGCAGTGAGGGGGGCGCAGGCCGTAACAACGTCCTGACTTTC
TRBV11-3	TRBJ2-3	NA	NA	CASSLSAGRTTGDTQYF	TGTGCCAGCAGCCTATCCGCGGGACGCACTACGGGAGATACGCAGTATTTT
TRBV11-2	TRBJ2-7	TRBD1	NA	CASSSTGQGHSEQYF	TGTGCCAGCAGTTCTACGGGACAGGGCCACTCCGAGCAGTACTTC
TRBV5-1	TRBJ2-7	NA	NA	CASSLDRYEQYF	TGCGCCAGCAGCTTGGACAGATACGAGCAGTACTTC
TRBV6-5	TRBJ2-1	TRBD1	NA	CASRRRDRRNEQFF	TGTGCCAGCAGGCGCCGGGACAGAAGGAATGAGCAGTTCTTC